These T cell receptor beta chains were read from a single sample in a study of blood T cell repertoires in COVID-19. Clones were read by immunoSEQ multiplex PCR, and TCRdb kept only the in-frame ones, dropping some. The sample holds 35,000 to 55,000 clones, around nine tenths seen once. Sequencing used peripheral blood. The receptor set was obtained from a human donor in a cohort sampled during active COVID-19. The CDR3 runs from the conserved cysteine through the conserved F or W. A D gene is named only where the DNA matches it firmly. The size field is filled for only some rows; it gives once, few, many or a size class.

j_call d_call clone_size v_call cdr3_length cdr3_aa cdr3_nt
TRBJ1-3 - - TRBV19 14 CASCLGGSGNTIYF TGTGCCAGTTGTCTTGGCGGCTCTGGAAACACCATATATTTT
TRBJ1-6 - once TRBV30 15 CAWSVESNLRSPLHF TGTGCCTGGAGTGTAGAGTCCAACTTACGTTCACCCCTCCACTTT
TRBJ1-1 - - TRBV2 15 CASMTGNWANTEAFF TGTGCCAGCATGACAGGAAATTGGGCGAACACTGAAGCTTTCTTT
TRBJ2-7 TRBD1 - TRBV7-8 15 CASSVTGDPLYEQYF TGTGCCAGCAGCGTAACAGGGGATCCTCTCTACGAGCAGTACTTC
TRBJ1-2 TRBD1 - TRBV3-1/TRBV3-2 14 CASSQGQGGYGYTF TGTGCCAGCAGCCAAGGACAGGGAGGCTATGGCTACACCTTC
TRBJ2-7 TRBD1 - TRBV11-2 13 CASSRGQGGEQYF TGTGCCAGCAGCAGAGGACAGGGAGGCGAGCAGTACTTC
TRBJ1-5 TRBD1 - TRBV19 14 CASRETGINQPQHF TGTGCCAGTAGAGAGACAGGGATCAATCAGCCCCAGCATTTT
TRBJ1-3 - - TRBV3-1/TRBV3-2 14 CASSWDILGNTIYF TGTGCCAGCAGTTGGGACATTCTTGGGAACACCATATATTTT
TRBJ2-5 TRBD2 - TRBV5-1 15 CASSLGASGEETQYF TGCGCCAGCAGCTTGGGTGCTAGCGGGGAAGAGACCCAGTACTTC
TRBJ2-5 TRBD2 once TRBV2 15 CASSDQSGRQETQYF TGTGCCAGCAGTGATCAAAGCGGGAGGCAAGAGACCCAGTACTTC
TRBJ2-2 - once TRBV4-2 15 CASSHEDSGRGELFF TGTGCCAGCAGCCATGAAGATAGTGGGAGAGGGGAGCTGTTTTTT
TRBJ2-7 TRBD2 - TRBV27 15 CASSLSNWEGNEQYF TGTGCCAGCAGTTTATCGAACTGGGAGGGAAACGAGCAGTACTTC
TRBJ1-2 TRBD1 - TRBV27 15 CASRPGQGANYGYTF TGTGCCAGCAGACCCGGACAGGGAGCTAACTATGGCTACACCTTC
TRBJ1-6 - - TRBV3-1/TRBV3-2 15 CASSQATGYNSPLHF TGTGCCAGCAGCCAAGCAACAGGTTATAATTCACCCCTCCACTTT
TRBJ1-6 - - TRBV3-1/TRBV3-2 12 CASSQNRVLLHF TGTGCCAGCAGCCAAAACAGGGTGCTCCTCCACTTT
TRBJ1-2 - once TRBV12-5 15 CASGFSSRVNYGYTF TGTGCTAGTGGTTTTTCGTCGCGGGTTAACTATGGCTACACCTTC
TRBJ2-7 TRBD1 - TRBV3-1/TRBV3-2 14 CASSQDRGGGEQYF TGTGCCAGCAGCCAGGACAGGGGAGGAGGTGAGCAGTACTTC
TRBJ2-1 TRBD2 - TRBV11-2 15 CASRAPGLAFNEQFF TGTGCCAGCAGAGCGCCGGGACTAGCGTTCAATGAGCAGTTCTTC
TRBJ2-1 TRBD1 - TRBV18 13 CASSPKTGYEQFF TGTGCCAGCTCACCAAAGACAGGGTATGAGCAGTTCTTC
TRBJ1-1 - - TRBV5-1 15 CASSLEAGENTEAFF TGCGCCAGCAGCTTGGAGGCAGGGGAGAACACTGAAGCTTTCTTT
TRBJ1-3 TRBD1 - TRBV7-2 15 CASSSQTGAGNTIYF TGTGCCAGCAGCTCACAAACAGGGGCGGGAAACACCATATATTTT
TRBJ2-7 TRBD2 - TRBV27 13 CASNLAGGHEQYF TGTGCCAGCAACCTAGCGGGGGGCCACGAGCAGTACTTC
TRBJ2-3 TRBD2 - TRBV14 12 CASSPSTSPQYF TGTGCCAGCAGCCCCTCGACTAGCCCGCAGTATTTT
TRBJ2-5 - once TRBV13 15 CASSGGTARGETQYF TGTGCCAGCAGCGGAGGGACAGCCAGGGGAGAGACCCAGTACTTC
TRBJ2-3 TRBD1 - TRBV29-1 19 CSVDRRFSRTGTSTDTQYF TGCAGCGTTGATCGACGATTCAGTAGGACAGGGACTAGCACAGATACGCAGTATTTT
TRBJ1-1 TRBD1 - TRBV9 15 CASSVGTGWNTEAFF TGTGCCAGCAGCGTAGGGACAGGGTGGAACACTGAAGCTTTCTTT
TRBJ1-6 TRBD1 - TRBV6-6 16 CASSYSAQGANSPLHF TGTGCCAGCAGTTACTCGGCGCAGGGGGCAAATTCACCCCTCCACTTT
TRBJ2-7 - - TRBV5-5 14 CASSLGEVAYEQYF TGTGCCAGCAGCTTGGGGGAGGTCGCCTACGAGCAGTACTTC
TRBJ1-4 - - TRBV27 16 CASSFLKAGRNEKLFF TGTGCCAGCAGTTTTCTGAAGGCAGGCCGTAATGAAAAACTGTTTTTT
TRBJ1-5 - - TRBV6-5 12 CATQTGDQPQHF TGTGCCACGCAAACGGGGGATCAGCCCCAGCATTTT
TRBJ1-6 - - TRBV16 13 CASSQSRPGALHF TGTGCCAGCAGCCAATCCCGGCCAGGCGCCCTCCACTTT
TRBJ2-7 TRBD2 - TRBV5-4 15 CASSPAGGTSYEQYF TGTGCCAGCAGCCCGGCGGGGGGAACCTCCTACGAGCAGTACTTC
TRBJ2-6 - - TRBV30 18 CAWSAITGGYSGANVLTF TGTGCCTGGAGTGCGATTACCGGGGGATACTCTGGGGCCAACGTCCTGACTTTC
TRBJ1-6 - - TRBV6-1 15 CASSELPGEASPLHF TGTGCCAGCAGTGAACTCCCAGGGGAAGCTTCACCCCTCCACTTT
TRBJ2-3 TRBD2 - TRBV5-5 16 CASSSLWGGSTDTQYF TGTGCCAGCAGCTCCCTTTGGGGGGGAAGCACAGATACGCAGTATTTT
TRBJ2-2 TRBD2 - TRBV4-3 18 CASSQEAAGATNTGELFF TGCGCCAGCAGCCAAGAGGCAGCGGGGGCCACGAACACCGGGGAGCTGTTTTTT
TRBJ2-2 - - TRBV19 15 CASTPGHTNTGELFF TGTGCCAGTACCCCGGGACATACGAACACCGGGGAGCTGTTTTTT
TRBJ2-7 - - TRBV19 12 CASSNRAYEQYF TGTGCCAGTAGCAACAGGGCCTACGAGCAGTACTTC
TRBJ2-5 - - TRBV5-6 14 CASSPAEVGETQYF TGTGCCAGCAGCCCAGCGGAGGTGGGGGAGACCCAGTACTTC
TRBJ2-7 TRBD1 - TRBV10-2 15 CASSEFLTGAYEQYF TGCGCCAGCTCGGAATTCCTGACAGGGGCCTACGAGCAGTACTTC
TRBJ2-7 - - TRBV19 16 CASSVNKGTAGVEQYF TGTGCCAGTAGTGTAAATAAAGGGACTGCGGGCGTCGAGCAGTACTTC
TRBJ2-1 TRBD2 - TRBV9 15 CASSVGGTSGGEQFF TGTGCCAGCAGCGTAGGCGGGACTAGCGGGGGTGAGCAGTTCTTC